The 24 T cell receptor beta chains presented below share a single source sample, sequenced in a study of T cell clones after liver transplantation. Repertoires were generated with immunoSEQ multiplex PCR, while TCRdb's copy carries only in-frame clones and drops some. The top ten clones hold approximately 0.84% of a sample with about 120,000 clones, about nine tenths of them seen once. Sample: CD4+ T cells from blood, taken 12 months after liver transplant. Receptors were obtained from a human patient who received a liver transplant. The graft donor may be the source of some T cells.

J is TRBJ2-1 and V is TRBV7-9, with D possibly TRBD2 on 5 matching bases. The CDR3 consists of 14 residues. Trimming took 3 bases from V and 4 from J, leaving 10 bases between them. The germline CDR1 and CDR2 sequences are SEHNR and FQNEAQ (reference sequence). The CDR3 sequence: CASSLTGSYNEQFF. The CDR3 coding sequence is TGTGCCAGCAGCTTGACGGGGTCGTACAATGAGCAGTTCTTC. Filled out from reference TRBV7-9 and TRBJ2-1, the complete variable domain reads DTGVSQNPRHKITKRGQNVTFRCDPISEHNRLYWYRQTLGQGPEFLTYFQNEAQLEKSRLLSDRFSAERPKGSFSTLEIQRTEQGDSAMYLCASSLTGSYNEQFFGPGTRLTVL.

The CDR3 reads CASSRQRLETQYF. The CDR3 bases are TGTGCCAGCAGCAGACAACGACTAGAGACCCAGTACTTC. The chain combines TRBV21-1 with TRBJ2-5. TRBV21-1 is assigned pseudogene status. This CDR3 has 13 residues.

As regards this clone: One junction end does not reproduce the germline sequence, and a read error may be involved. The V gene is TRBV6-5, the J gene TRBJ2-7; D might be TRBD2 (6 bases). Germline V gene sequence: CDR1 MNHEY, CDR2 SVGAGI. The CDR3 has 14 residues. The chain's CDR3 is CASRKELASHEQYF. DNA for the CDR3: TGTGCCAGCAGAAAGGAACTAGCCTCCCACGAGCAGTACTTC.

The chain uses TRBV12-5 and TRBJ2-5; possible D gene TRBD1, 6 bases. CDR3 length: 14 amino acids. V lost 4 bases, J lost 1 base, and 10 bases lay in between. Germline values: CDR1 LGHNT, CDR2 FRNRAP. CDR3 in amino acids: CASGSGQFQETQYF. The CDR3 coding sequence is TGTGCTAGTGGTTCCGGACAGTTCCAAGAGACCCAGTACTTC.

The rearrangement uses TRBV2 and TRBJ2-5; 9 bases fit TRBD1. The V gene's germline CDR1 is SNHLY and CDR2 FYNNEI. The V segment lost 7 bases and the J segment 2 bases; nucleotides outside the gene matches: 11. The CDR3 is 16 amino acids. The CDR3 bases are TGTGCCAGCACGCGGACAGGGGTTGTAGGGCAAGAGACCCAGTACTTC. Translation: CASTRTGVVGQETQYF.

This clone was seen only once. The chain couples TRBV28 to TRBJ2-5; D gene unclear. The CDR3 has 14 amino acids. Germline V gene lookup returns CDR1 MDHEN and CDR2 SYDVKM. Trimming cost V 3 bases and J 4 bases, with 12 bases left between them. CDR3 nucleotides: TGTGCCAGCAGTTTCGGGCTAGTAGCAGAGACCCAGTACTTC. This codes for CASSFGLVAETQYF.

The chain has TRBV11-1 and TRBJ2-3; 12 bases are a match to TRBD2. The CDR3 covers 16 residues. The trim removed 6 bases at V and 3 bases at J, leaving 7 bases unmatched. Germline-derived CDR1 and CDR2 are SGHAT and FQDESV (reference sequence). The chain's CDR3 is CASRPRTSGMTDTQYF. In DNA form, the CDR3 reads TGTGCCAGCAGGCCCAGGACTAGCGGGATGACAGATACGCAGTATTTT.

The chain is built from TRBV28 and TRBJ2-1, with D hard to call. This CDR3 is built from 13 residues. The germline V gene encodes CDR1 MDHEN and CDR2 SYDVKM. The germline V and J ends were trimmed by 5 bases and 4 bases, with 9 bases remaining between them. CDR3 amino acids: CASSRMRYNEQFF. The CDR3 nucleotides are TGTGCCAGCAGTAGGATGCGGTACAATGAGCAGTTCTTC. Full variable domain (outside the CDR3, taken from reference TRBV28 and TRBJ2-1): DVKVTQSSRYLVKRTGEKVFLECVQDMDHENMFWYRQDPGLGLRLIYFSYDVKMKEKGDIPEGYSVSREKKERFSLILESASTNQTSMYLCASSRMRYNEQFFGPGTRLTVL.

The chain is built from TRBV29-1 and TRBJ2-5, with D perhaps TRBD1 (5 bases). Deletions cut 0 bases from V and 4 bases from J, with 12 bases between. The length of the CDR3 is 14 residues. Germline-derived CDR1 and CDR2 are SQVTM and ANQGSEA. The chain's CDR3 is CSVEDGAGVETQYF. The DNA for the CDR3 is TGCAGCGTTGAAGATGGGGCTGGTGTAGAGACCCAGTACTTC.

V and J are TRBV18 and TRBJ1-4; D is unclear. The CDR3 consists of 14 residues. In germline, CDR1 is KGHSH, CDR2 LQKENI. V lost 2 bases and J lost 6, with 10 bases in between. The CDR3 reads CASSPSASDEKLFF. Written as DNA, the CDR3 is TGTGCCAGCTCACCATCGGCTTCTGATGAAAAACTGTTTTTT.

The CDR3 DNA reads TGTGCCAGCAGCGTAGCACTAGCCGATACGCAGTATTTT. It translates to CASSVALADTQYF. This chain uses TRBV9 with TRBJ2-3; D possibly corresponds to TRBD2 (6 bases). V lost 0 bases and J 6 bases, leaving 8 bases between the germline ends. The V gene's germline CDR1 is SGDLS and CDR2 YYNGEE. This CDR3 spans 13 amino acids.

V and J are TRBV6-1 and TRBJ1-4, with a tentative D call TRBD1 (6 bases). The CDR3 totals 16 residues. Trimming removed 3 bases at V and 3 bases at J, with 14 bases between. Germline V gene sequence: CDR1 MNHNS, CDR2 SASEGT. The CDR3 DNA sequence: TGTGCCAGCAGTGACCCAGGACAGACTTCTAATGAAAAACTGTTTTTT. Translation gives CASSDPGQTSNEKLFF.

This clone was seen more than once but under ten times. The genes are TRBV14 and TRBJ2-5; D is unclear. Deletions cut 1 base from V and 6 bases from J, with 9 bases between. Germline CDR1 SGHDN, CDR2 FVKESK. The CDR3 is 13 amino acids. The chain's CDR3 is CASSQGAWKTQYF. The CDR3 nucleotides are TGTGCCAGCAGCCAAGGGGCGTGGAAGACCCAGTACTTC.

V usage is TRBV5-1 and J usage is TRBJ1-3, with a possible D match to TRBD1 (6 bases). Looked up from germline, CDR1 is SGHRS and CDR2 is YFSETQ. The CDR3 is 18 residues long. The V and J ends lost 0 bases and 0 bases respectively, with 16 bases between them. The CDR3, as DNA: TGCGCCAGCAGCTTGGTAGGGGGGGCAAAGAGCTCTGGAAACACCATATATTTT. Protein sequence: CASSLVGGAKSSGNTIYF.

This clone was seen just once. V is TRBV13 and J is TRBJ2-7; D not resolved. Germline CDR1 and CDR2: PRHDT and FYEKMQ (reference sequence). The CDR3 length is 12 residues. Trimming cost V 3 bases and J 1 base, with 4 bases left between them. The CDR3 sequence is CASSFISYEQYF. CDR3 nucleotide sequence: TGTGCCAGCAGCTTCATTTCCTACGAGCAGTACTTC.

This clone was seen a few times. The V call is TRBV2, the J call TRBJ1-2; 11 bases are shared with TRBD1. The CDR3 runs 13 residues. Germline CDR1 SNHLY, CDR2 FYNNEI. V gave up 6 bases and J gave up 8 bases; unmatched junction bases: 5. The CDR3 here is CASSLGQGEGYTF. The DNA for the CDR3 is TGTGCCAGCAGCCTGGGACAGGGGGAGGGCTACACCTTC.

The gene calls are TRBV9 and TRBJ2-1; 16 positions agree with TRBD2. The CDR3 is 18 amino acids. V dropped 3 bases and J dropped 10; count of bases not matched to a gene: 13. Germline CDR1 and CDR2: SGDLS and YYNGEE. The CDR3 DNA follows: TGTGCCAGCAGCGCGGGACTAGCGGGAGGGCCTCCGTTTGGGGAGCAGTTCTTC. This translates into CASSAGLAGGPPFGEQFF.

The chain has TRBV25-1 and TRBJ2-7; 8 positions agree with TRBD1. V lost 6 bases and J lost 3; bases outside the gene matches: 7. CDR1 MGHDK and CDR2 SYGVNS come from the germline V gene. The CDR3 consists of 14 residues. The DNA for the CDR3 is TGTGCCAGCAGACCGGGGACAGGATTCTACGAGCAGTACTTC. Its protein product is CASRPGTGFYEQYF.

This clone was seen repeatedly, ten times or more. The chain combines TRBV5-4 with TRBJ1-2; tentatively, D is TRBD1 (6 bases). The CDR3 spans 17 residues. Germline CDR1 SGHNT, CDR2 YYREEE (reference sequence). Trimming shortened V by 0 bases and J by 0 bases, and 15 bases separated the two germline ends. Here the CDR3 reads CASSLGPPGATNYGYTF. CDR3 nucleotides: TGTGCCAGCAGCTTGGGTCCCCCAGGGGCGACTAACTATGGCTACACCTTC. Variable domain in full (rest from reference TRBV5-4 and TRBJ1-2): ETGVTQSPTHLIKTRGQQVTLRCSSQSGHNTVSWYQQALGQGPQFIFQYYREEENGRGNFPPRFSGLQFPNYSSELNVNALELDDSALYLCASSLGPPGATNYGYTFGSGTRLTVV.

V gene TRBV4-1 combines with J gene TRBJ2-2, with 7 positions matching TRBD1. CDR1 and CDR2 from the germline V gene are MGHRA and YSYEKL. The CDR3 contains 16 residues. J lost 2 bases, V lost 2 bases, and 5 bases had no gene match. As DNA, the CDR3 is TGCGCCAGCAGCCAACGAGGACAGGTCAACACCGGGGAGCTGTTTTTT. It codes for CASSQRGQVNTGELFF.

The chain is built from TRBV5-6 and TRBJ2-3; no definite D call. The germline CDR1 and CDR2 sequences are SGHDT and YYEEEE. V gave up 4 bases and J gave up 2 bases, with 8 bases separating them. This CDR3 has 13 amino acids. CDR3 in amino acids: CASSRRPTDTQYF. The CDR3 nucleotides read TGTGCCAGCAGCAGGCGCCCCACAGATACGCAGTATTTT.

The chain joins TRBV5-1 to TRBJ2-1, with 9 positions matching TRBD2. The CDR3 has 17 amino acids. V lost 3 bases and J lost 3; bases outside the gene matches: 10. In germline, CDR1 is SGHRS, CDR2 YFSETQ. CDR3 nucleotide sequence: TGCGCCAGCAGCTGGGCTGGAGTAGCGGGAGTCTACAATGAGCAGTTCTTC. Its translation: CASSWAGVAGVYNEQFF.

This clone was recorded only once. The chain links TRBV9 to TRBJ2-3; 7 nucleotides line up with TRBD1. Germline CDR1 and CDR2: SGDLS and YYNGEE. The CDR3 contains 16 residues. V trimming: 4 bases; J trimming: 0 bases; junction bases outside the gene matches: 8. CDR3: CASSFSGTVSTDTQYF. Here the CDR3 DNA reads TGTGCCAGCAGCTTCTCCGGGACAGTAAGCACAGATACGCAGTATTTT.

This rearrangement joins TRBV6-1 to TRBJ1-1, with TRBD1 as a possible D gene (6 bases). The CDR3 contains 13 residues. Germline V gene lookup returns CDR1 MNHNS and CDR2 SASEGT. The V end lost 2 bases, the J end lost 12 bases, and 16 bases lay between the germline ends. The DNA for the CDR3 is TGTGCCAGCAGTGAACGACAGGAATTGGTACCTTTCTTT. This codes for CASSERQELVPFF.